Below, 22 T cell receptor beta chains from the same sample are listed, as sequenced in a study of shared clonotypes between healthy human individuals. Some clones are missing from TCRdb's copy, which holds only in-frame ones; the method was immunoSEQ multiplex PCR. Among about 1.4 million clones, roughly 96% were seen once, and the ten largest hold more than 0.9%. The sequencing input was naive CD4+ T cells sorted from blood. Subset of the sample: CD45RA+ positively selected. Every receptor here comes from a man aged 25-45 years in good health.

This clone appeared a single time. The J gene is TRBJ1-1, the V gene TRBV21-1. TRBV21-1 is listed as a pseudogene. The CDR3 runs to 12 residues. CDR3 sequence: CASSVGTGKAFF. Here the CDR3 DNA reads TGTGCCAGCAGCGTCGGGACCGGCAAAGCTTTCTTT.

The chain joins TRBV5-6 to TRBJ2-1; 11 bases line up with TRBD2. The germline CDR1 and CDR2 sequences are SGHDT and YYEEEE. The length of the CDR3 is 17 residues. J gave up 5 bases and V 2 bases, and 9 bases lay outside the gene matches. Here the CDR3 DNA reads TGTGCCAGCAGCTTCGGGGCTAGCGGGAGGCTGGACAATGAGCAGTTCTTC. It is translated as CASSFGASGRLDNEQFF.

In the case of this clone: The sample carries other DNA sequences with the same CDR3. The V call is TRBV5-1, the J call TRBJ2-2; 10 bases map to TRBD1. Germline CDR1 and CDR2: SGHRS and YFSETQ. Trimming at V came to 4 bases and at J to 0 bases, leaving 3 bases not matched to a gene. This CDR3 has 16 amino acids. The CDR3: CASSLGQGANTGELFF. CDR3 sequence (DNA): TGCGCCAGCAGCCTCGGACAGGGGGCGAACACCGGGGAGCTGTTTTTT.

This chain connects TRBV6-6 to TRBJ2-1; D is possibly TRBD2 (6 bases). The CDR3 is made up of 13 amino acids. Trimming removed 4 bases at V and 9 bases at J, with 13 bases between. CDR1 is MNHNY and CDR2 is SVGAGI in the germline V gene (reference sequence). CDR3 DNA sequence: TGTGCCAGCAGTTTCAGGGACTTTACTGAGCAGTTCTTC. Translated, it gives CASSFRDFTEQFF.

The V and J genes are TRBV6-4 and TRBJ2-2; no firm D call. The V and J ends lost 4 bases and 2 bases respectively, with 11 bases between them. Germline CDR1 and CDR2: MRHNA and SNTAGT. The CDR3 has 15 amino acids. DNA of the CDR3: TGTGCCAGCAGTGCTGGAACCCTAAACACCGGGGAGCTGTTTTTT. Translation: CASSAGTLNTGELFF.

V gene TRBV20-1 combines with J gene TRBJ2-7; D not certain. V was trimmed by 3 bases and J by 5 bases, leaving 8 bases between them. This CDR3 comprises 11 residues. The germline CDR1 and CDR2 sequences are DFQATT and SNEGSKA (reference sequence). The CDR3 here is CSASRSDEQYF. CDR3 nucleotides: TGCAGTGCTAGTCGTTCGGACGAGCAGTACTTC.

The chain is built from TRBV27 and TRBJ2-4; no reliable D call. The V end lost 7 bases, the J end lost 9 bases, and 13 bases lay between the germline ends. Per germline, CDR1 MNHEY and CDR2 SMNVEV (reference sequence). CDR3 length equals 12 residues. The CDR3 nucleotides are TGTGCCAGCAAAGATCCCCCGGGCATTCAGTACTTC. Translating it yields CASKDPPGIQYF.

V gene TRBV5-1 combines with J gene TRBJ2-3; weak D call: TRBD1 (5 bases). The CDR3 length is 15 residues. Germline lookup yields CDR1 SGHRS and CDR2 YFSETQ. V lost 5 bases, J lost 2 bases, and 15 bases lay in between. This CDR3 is CASRGQFSATDTQYF. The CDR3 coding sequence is TGCGCCAGCAGGGGGCAGTTCTCGGCCACAGATACGCAGTATTTT.

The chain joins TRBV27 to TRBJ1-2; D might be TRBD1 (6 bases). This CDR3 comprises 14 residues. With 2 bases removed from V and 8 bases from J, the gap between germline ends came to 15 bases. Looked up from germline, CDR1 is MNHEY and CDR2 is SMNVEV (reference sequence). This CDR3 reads CASSLEGHPGGYTF. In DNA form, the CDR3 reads TGTGCCAGCAGTTTAGAGGGACACCCAGGGGGCTACACCTTC.

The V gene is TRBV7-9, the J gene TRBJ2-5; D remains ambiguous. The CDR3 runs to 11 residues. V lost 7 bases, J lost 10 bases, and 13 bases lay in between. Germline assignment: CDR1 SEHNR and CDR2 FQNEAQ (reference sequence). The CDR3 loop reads CASTSEWNQYF. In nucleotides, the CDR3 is TGTGCCAGCACAAGTGAGTGGAACCAGTACTTC.

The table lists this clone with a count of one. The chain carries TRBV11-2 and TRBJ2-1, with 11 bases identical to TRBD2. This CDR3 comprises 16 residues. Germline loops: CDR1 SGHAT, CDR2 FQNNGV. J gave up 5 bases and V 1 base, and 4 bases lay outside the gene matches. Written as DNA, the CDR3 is TGTGCCAGCAGCTTAGGGGCTAGCGGGAGGAACAATGAGCAGTTCTTC. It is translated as CASSLGASGRNNEQFF. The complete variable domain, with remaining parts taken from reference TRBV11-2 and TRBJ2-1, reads EAGVAQSPRYKIIEKRQSVAFWCNPISGHATLYWYQQILGQGPKLLIQFQNNGVVDDSQLPKDRFSAERLKGVDSTLKIQPAKLEDSAVYLCASSLGASGRNNEQFFGPGTRLTVL.

The CDR3 DNA reads TGTGCCAGCAGTCCCCACCGCGGGGACAGGGGTTCCTACGAGCAGTACTTC. Translation: CASSPHRGDRGSYEQYF. The chain has TRBV28 and TRBJ2-7, with 10 bases identical to TRBD1. After removal of 5 bases from V and 1 base from J, the junction contained 11 bases not matched to a gene. Germline CDR1 is MDHEN and CDR2 is SYDVKM. The CDR3 has 17 residues.

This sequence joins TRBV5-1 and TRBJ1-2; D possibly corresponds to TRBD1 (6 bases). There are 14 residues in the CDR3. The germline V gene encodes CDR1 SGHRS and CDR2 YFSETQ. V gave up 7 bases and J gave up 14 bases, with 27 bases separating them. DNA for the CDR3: TGCGCCAGCGCGATGGGGCCGCAGGGGACGGCGGGGACCTTC. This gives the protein CASAMGPQGTAGTF.

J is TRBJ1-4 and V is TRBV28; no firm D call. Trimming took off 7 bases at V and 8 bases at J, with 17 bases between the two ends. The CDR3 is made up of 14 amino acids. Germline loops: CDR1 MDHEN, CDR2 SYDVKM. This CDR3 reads CASKVVGSAEKLFF. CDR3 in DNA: TGTGCCAGCAAAGTGGTGGGCTCCGCGGAAAAACTGTTTTTT.

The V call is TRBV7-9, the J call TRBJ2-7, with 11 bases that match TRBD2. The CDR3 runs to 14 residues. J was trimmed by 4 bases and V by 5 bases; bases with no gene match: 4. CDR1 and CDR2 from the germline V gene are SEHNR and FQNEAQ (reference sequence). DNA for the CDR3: TGTGCCAGCAGCCAAAGACTAGCGGGATACGAGCAGTACTTC. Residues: CASSQRLAGYEQYF. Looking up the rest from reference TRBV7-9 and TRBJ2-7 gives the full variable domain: DTGVSQNPRHKITKRGQNVTFRCDPISEHNRLYWYRQTLGQGPEFLTYFQNEAQLEKSRLLSDRFSAERPKGSFSTLEIQRTEQGDSAMYLCASSQRLAGYEQYFGPGTRLTVT.

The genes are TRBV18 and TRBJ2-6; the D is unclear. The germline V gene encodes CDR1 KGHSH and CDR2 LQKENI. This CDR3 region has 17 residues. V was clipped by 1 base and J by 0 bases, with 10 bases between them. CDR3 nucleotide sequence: TGTGCCAGCTCACCACAACAAGGCTCCTCTGGGGCCAACGTCCTGACTTTC. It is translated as CASSPQQGSSGANVLTF.

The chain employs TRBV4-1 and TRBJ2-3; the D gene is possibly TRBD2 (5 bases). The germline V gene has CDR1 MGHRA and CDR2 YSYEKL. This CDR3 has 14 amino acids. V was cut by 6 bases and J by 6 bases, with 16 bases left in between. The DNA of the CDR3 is TGCGCCAGCAGTCTGGGTGAGGGCGCGGATACGCAGTATTTT. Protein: CASSLGEGADTQYF.

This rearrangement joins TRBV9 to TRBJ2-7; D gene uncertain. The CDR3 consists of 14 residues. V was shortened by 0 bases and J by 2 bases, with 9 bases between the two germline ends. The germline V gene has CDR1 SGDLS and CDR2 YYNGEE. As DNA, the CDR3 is TGTGCCAGCAGCGTAGCGGTCAGCCCCTACGAGCAGTACTTC. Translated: CASSVAVSPYEQYF.

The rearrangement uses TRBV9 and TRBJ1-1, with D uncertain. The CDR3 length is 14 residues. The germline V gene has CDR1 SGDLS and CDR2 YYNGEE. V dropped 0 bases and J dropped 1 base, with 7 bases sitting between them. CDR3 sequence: CASSVAQWNTEAFF. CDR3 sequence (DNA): TGTGCCAGCAGCGTAGCCCAGTGGAACACTGAAGCTTTCTTT.

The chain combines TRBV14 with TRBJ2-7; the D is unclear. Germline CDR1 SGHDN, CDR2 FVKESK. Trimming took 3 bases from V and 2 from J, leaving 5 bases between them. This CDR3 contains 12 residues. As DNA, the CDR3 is TGTGCCAGCAGCCATATCACCTACGAGCAGTACTTC. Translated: CASSHITYEQYF.

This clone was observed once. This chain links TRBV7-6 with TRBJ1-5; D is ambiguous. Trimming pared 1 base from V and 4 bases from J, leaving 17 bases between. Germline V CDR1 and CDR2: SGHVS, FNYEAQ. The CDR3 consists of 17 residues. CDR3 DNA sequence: TGTGCCAGCAGCTTAGGCGTGGAAGCGAGTGGGAATCAGCCCCAGCATTTT. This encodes CASSLGVEASGNQPQHF. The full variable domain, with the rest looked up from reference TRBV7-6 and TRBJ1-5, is GAGVSQSPRYKVTKRGQDVALRCDPISGHVSLYWYRQALGQGPEFLTYFNYEAQQDKSGLPNDRFSAERPEGSISTLTIQRTEQRDSAMYRCASSLGVEASGNQPQHFGDGTRLSIL.

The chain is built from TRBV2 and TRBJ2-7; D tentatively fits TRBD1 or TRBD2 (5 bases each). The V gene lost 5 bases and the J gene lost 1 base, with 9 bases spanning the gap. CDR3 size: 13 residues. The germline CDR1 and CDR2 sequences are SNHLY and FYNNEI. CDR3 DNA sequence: TGTGCCAGCAGTAGGGGAGATTCCTACGAGCAGTACTTC. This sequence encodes CASSRGDSYEQYF.